Below are 22 T cell receptor beta chains sequenced from a single sample in a study of blood T cell repertoires in COVID-19. The table came from immunoSEQ multiplex PCR; TCRdb's copy has only in-frame clones and leaves some out. The table has 150,000 or so clones, about 90% seen once. Sequenced input: PBMCs or T cells enriched from blood (not recorded which). These receptors came from a woman between 35 and 50 years old who had been exposed to COVID-19.

This chain connects TRBV5-1 to TRBJ1-2, with unresolved D. This CDR3 region has 14 residues. Germline values: CDR1 SGHRS, CDR2 YFSETQ. Deletions cut 0 bases from V and 4 bases from J, with 10 bases between. DNA for the CDR3: TGCGCCAGCAGCTTGGCCGCGGATGTCTATGGCTACACCTTC. As protein: CASSLAADVYGYTF.

This chain links TRBV5-1 with TRBJ1-6; TRBD1 is a possible D gene (6 bases). Germline V gene data show CDR1 as SGHRS and CDR2 as YFSETQ. V shed 4 bases and J shed 14 bases, with 13 bases lying between them. The length of the CDR3 is 12 residues. The CDR3 here is CASSAAGQSLHF. As DNA, the CDR3 is TGCGCCAGCAGCGCAGCGGGACAATCCCTCCACTTT.

The chain has TRBV19 and TRBJ1-1; D unclear. This CDR3 is 15 amino acids long. Trimming removed 3 bases from V and 0 bases from J, with 11 bases in between. Per the germline V gene, CDR1 is LNHDA and CDR2 is SQIVND (reference sequence). The CDR3: CASSIRSRLNTEAFF. As DNA, the CDR3 is TGTGCCAGTAGTATCCGTTCCAGGCTGAACACTGAAGCTTTCTTT.

This rearrangement joins TRBV7-2 to TRBJ1-1; 7 nucleotides line up with TRBD1. Trimming took 5 bases from V and 0 from J; bases not matched to a gene: 9. This CDR3 has 16 residues. Germline V gene lookup returns CDR1 SGHTA and CDR2 FQGNSA. This CDR3 reads CASSPRDRLMNTEAFF. The CDR3 DNA reads as TGTGCCAGCAGCCCCCGGGACAGACTTATGAACACTGAAGCTTTCTTT.

V is TRBV21-1 and J is TRBJ2-1; TRBD1 is the table's D call and was not checked against the DNA. TRBV21-1 is noted as a pseudogene. The CDR3 runs to 15 residues. Here the CDR3 reads CASGGSQGSLNEQFF. The CDR3 DNA sequence: TGTGCCAGCGGAGGATCACAGGGTTCTTTGAATGAGCAGTTCTTC.

The rearrangement links TRBV2 to TRBJ2-7; TRBD2 agrees at 10 bases. This CDR3 comprises 16 residues. V lost 4 bases, J lost 3 bases, and 9 bases stayed unmatched. The germline V gene encodes CDR1 SNHLY and CDR2 FYNNEI. The DNA of the CDR3 is TGTGCCAGCAGTGGGCTAGCGGGGGACCCAAACTACGAGCAGTACTTC. As protein: CASSGLAGDPNYEQYF.

The V call is TRBV27, the J call TRBJ1-2; D gene unclear. Germline V CDR1 and CDR2: MNHEY, SMNVEV (reference sequence). The V and J ends lost 3 bases and 4 bases respectively, with 9 bases between them. The CDR3 loop spans 13 amino acids. The chain's CDR3 is CASSFRDFYGYTF. Written as DNA, the CDR3 is TGTGCCAGCAGTTTTCGCGATTTCTATGGCTACACCTTC.

The chain carries TRBV4-1 and TRBJ2-5, with D possibly matching TRBD2 (6 bases). V was shortened by 9 bases and J by 3 bases, with 14 bases between the two germline ends. Germline loops: CDR1 MGHRA, CDR2 YSYEKL. The CDR3 spans 13 residues. This CDR3 reads CASREGGEETQYF. CDR3 sequence (DNA): TGCGCCAGTCGCGAGGGAGGTGAAGAGACCCAGTACTTC.

The V and J genes are TRBV18 and TRBJ2-2; TRBD2 agrees at 11 bases. Germline V gives CDR1 KGHSH, CDR2 LQKENI. V shed 6 bases, J shed 0 bases, and the junction held 0 bases outside the gene matches. The CDR3 loop spans 15 amino acids. CDR3 sequence (DNA): TGTGCCAGCTCGGGACTAGCGGCGAACACCGGGGAGCTGTTTTTT. This gives the protein CASSGLAANTGELFF.

The V gene is TRBV4-1, the J gene TRBJ1-1; D is ambiguous. V was shortened by 0 bases and J by 2 bases, with 10 bases between the two germline ends. This CDR3 is built from 15 residues. Germline assignment: CDR1 MGHRA and CDR2 YSYEKL. The chain's CDR3 is CASSQDPAGNTEAFF. In DNA, the CDR3 is TGCGCCAGCAGCCAAGATCCTGCAGGCAACACTGAAGCTTTCTTT.

V usage is TRBV5-3 and J usage is TRBJ2-5; no clear D gene. TRBV5-3 is an ORF for which the function is uncertain. Trimming took 1 base from V and 5 from J, leaving 9 bases between them. This CDR3 is 13 amino acids long. DNA for the CDR3: TGTGCCAGAAGCTTGTTAAACCGGGAGACCCAGTACTTC. Translation gives CARSLLNRETQYF.

V is TRBV19 and J is TRBJ1-3, with a possible D match to TRBD1 (6 bases). The germline V and J ends were trimmed by 6 bases and 1 base, with 13 bases remaining between them. The CDR3 is made up of 15 amino acids. Germline V gives CDR1 LNHDA, CDR2 SQIVND (reference sequence). The CDR3 loop is CASRMTGWSGNTIYF. The CDR3 DNA is TGTGCCAGTAGGATGACAGGCTGGTCTGGAAACACCATATATTTT.

The chain recombines TRBV19 with TRBJ1-6, with a tentative D call TRBD1 (5 bases). The V end was cut by 0 bases, the J end by 7 bases, with 13 bases between. The germline V gene has CDR1 LNHDA and CDR2 SQIVND (reference sequence). The CDR3 is 16 residues long. CDR3 region: CASSIDSPGSNSPLHF. In DNA form, the CDR3 reads TGTGCCAGTAGTATAGACAGCCCAGGGTCAAATTCACCCCTCCACTTT.

This clone was picked up a small number of times. The chain couples TRBV6-5 to TRBJ1-4; maybe TRBD1 (5 bases). Germline-derived CDR1 and CDR2 are MNHEY and SVGAGI. The length of the CDR3 is 14 residues. Trimming left V 10 bases short and J 2 bases short, with 14 bases between. CDR3 nucleotide sequence: TGTGCCACCCTCCAGGGTGGGACTAATGAAAAACTGTTTTTT. This sequence encodes CATLQGGTNEKLFF.

The chain joins TRBV5-1 to TRBJ2-1; perhaps TRBD2 as D (5 bases). CDR1 is SGHRS and CDR2 is YFSETQ in the germline V gene. This CDR3 region has 17 residues. The V end lost 1 base, the J end lost 1 base, and 15 bases lay between the germline ends. The chain's CDR3 is CASSLREGSGSYNEQFF. CDR3 sequence (DNA): TGCGCCAGCAGCTTGCGAGAGGGTTCGGGGTCCTACAATGAGCAGTTCTTC.

The rearrangement links TRBV9 to TRBJ2-1; 11 bases match TRBD2. V trimming: 0 bases; J trimming: 3 bases; junction bases outside the gene matches: 5. The CDR3 runs to 17 residues. The germline CDR1 and CDR2 sequences are SGDLS and YYNGEE. The CDR3 region is CASSVDVAGGFYNEQFF. The CDR3, as DNA: TGTGCCAGCAGCGTAGACGTAGCGGGGGGGTTCTACAATGAGCAGTTCTTC. Full variable domain (remainder filled in from reference TRBV9 and TRBJ2-1): DSGVTQTPKHLITATGQRVTLRCSPRSGDLSVYWYQQSLDQGLQFLIQYYNGEERAKGNILERFSAQQFPDLHSELNLSSLELGDSALYFCASSVDVAGGFYNEQFFGPGTRLTVL.

This clone appeared a few times. V is TRBV20-1 and J is TRBJ1-6, with D maybe TRBD1 (6 bases). Germline CDR1 reads DFQATT; CDR2 reads SNEGSKA (reference sequence). The CDR3 consists of 16 residues. V shed 3 bases and J shed 2 bases, with 14 bases lying between them. This chain's CDR3 is CSASGVQGAYNSPLHF. The CDR3 nucleotides are TGCAGTGCTAGTGGGGTACAGGGAGCCTATAATTCACCCCTCCACTTT.

V and J are TRBV7-9 and TRBJ2-1, with D possibly matching TRBD2 (6 bases). Trimming removed 4 bases at V and 7 bases at J, with 11 bases between. The CDR3 has 13 residues. Germline loops: CDR1 SEHNR, CDR2 FQNEAQ (reference sequence). The CDR3 region has the DNA TGTGCCAGCAGCTCGGGACTTTGGAATGAGCAGTTCTTC. It yields the protein CASSSGLWNEQFF.

This chain connects TRBV7-9 to TRBJ1-5; TRBD1 matches 8 bases. The CDR3 is 15 residues long. V trimming: 3 bases; J trimming: 3 bases; junction bases outside the gene matches: 4. CDR1 and CDR2 from the germline V gene are SEHNR and FQNEAQ (reference sequence). This chain's CDR3 is CASSLDRENNQPQHF. CDR3 coding DNA: TGTGCCAGCAGCTTGGACAGGGAAAACAATCAGCCCCAGCATTTT.

The CDR3 region has the DNA TGTGCCAGCCTCCCCCCGGGGAGGGCGGGCACTGAAGCTTTCTTT. Encoded protein: CASLPPGRAGTEAFF. The chain couples TRBV5-6 to TRBJ1-1, with no clear D. In germline, CDR1 is SGHDT, CDR2 YYEEEE. The CDR3 runs 15 residues. Deletions cut 7 bases from V and 4 bases from J, with 20 bases between. The whole variable domain, filled in from reference TRBV5-6 and TRBJ1-1, reads DAGVTQSPTHLIKTRGQQVTLRCSPKSGHDTVSWYQQALGQGPQFIFQYYEEEERQRGNFPDRFSGHQFPNYSSELNVNALLLGDSALYLCASLPPGRAGTEAFFGQGTRLTVV.

The chain uses TRBV18 and TRBJ1-2; D gene unclear. V lost 2 bases and J 3 bases, leaving 7 bases between the germline ends. CDR1 and CDR2 (germline): KGHSH, LQKENI. The CDR3 is 13 residues long. CDR3 residues: CASSPSIDYGYTF. The CDR3 DNA follows: TGTGCCAGCTCACCATCGATAGACTATGGCTACACCTTC.

The rearrangement links TRBV2 to TRBJ1-2; 7 bases fit TRBD1. The V gene end was trimmed by 7 bases and the J gene end by 9 bases; junction bases not matched to a gene: 8. The CDR3 has 12 amino acids. Germline V gives CDR1 SNHLY, CDR2 FYNNEI. This CDR3 reads CASKQGQSSYTF. The CDR3 region has the DNA TGTGCCAGCAAGCAGGGACAGTCTAGCTACACCTTC.